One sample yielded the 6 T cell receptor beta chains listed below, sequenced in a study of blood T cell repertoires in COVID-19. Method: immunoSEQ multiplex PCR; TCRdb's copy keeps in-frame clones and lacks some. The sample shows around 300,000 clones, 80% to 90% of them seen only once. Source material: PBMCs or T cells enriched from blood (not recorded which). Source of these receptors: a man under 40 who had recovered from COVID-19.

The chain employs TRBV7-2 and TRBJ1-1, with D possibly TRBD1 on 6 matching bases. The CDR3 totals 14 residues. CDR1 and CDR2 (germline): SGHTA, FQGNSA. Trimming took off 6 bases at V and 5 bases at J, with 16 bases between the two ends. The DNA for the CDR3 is TGTGCCAGCAGTTACAGGGTGAGGGGTACTGAAGCTTTCTTT. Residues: CASSYRVRGTEAFF.

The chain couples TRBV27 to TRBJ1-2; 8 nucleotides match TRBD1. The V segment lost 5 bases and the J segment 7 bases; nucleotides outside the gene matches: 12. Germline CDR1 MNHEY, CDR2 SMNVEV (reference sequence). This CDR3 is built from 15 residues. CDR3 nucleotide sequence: TGTGCCAGCAGTGTAGACAGGGGCCCTTCTTTTGGCTACACCTTC. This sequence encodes CASSVDRGPSFGYTF.

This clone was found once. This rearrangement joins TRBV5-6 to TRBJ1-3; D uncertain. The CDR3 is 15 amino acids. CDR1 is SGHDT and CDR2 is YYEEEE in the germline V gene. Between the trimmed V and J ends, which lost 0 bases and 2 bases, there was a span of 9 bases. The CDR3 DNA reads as TGTGCCAGCAGCTTGGTAGCCGAGACTGGAAACACCATATATTTT. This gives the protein CASSLVAETGNTIYF.

The CDR3 bases are TGTGCCAGTACCAGGACAGGCATCAACTATGGCTACACCTTC. Translation gives CASTRTGINYGYTF. V gene TRBV19 combines with J gene TRBJ1-2, with 7 nucleotides matching TRBD1. This CDR3 comprises 14 residues. J was trimmed by 2 bases and V by 7 bases; bases with no gene match: 7. CDR1 LNHDA and CDR2 SQIVND come from the germline V gene (reference sequence).

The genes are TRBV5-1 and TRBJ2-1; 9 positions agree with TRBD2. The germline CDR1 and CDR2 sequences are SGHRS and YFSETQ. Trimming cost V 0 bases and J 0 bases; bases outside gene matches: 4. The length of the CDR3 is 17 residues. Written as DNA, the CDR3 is TGCGCCAGCAGCTTGGAGCGAGCGGGGGGCTCCTACAATGAGCAGTTCTTC. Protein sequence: CASSLERAGGSYNEQFF.

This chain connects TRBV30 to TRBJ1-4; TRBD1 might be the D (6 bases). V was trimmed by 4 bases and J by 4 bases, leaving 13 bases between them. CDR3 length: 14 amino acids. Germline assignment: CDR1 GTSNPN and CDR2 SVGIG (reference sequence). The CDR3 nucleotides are TGTGCCTGGACAGGGGCAGGTAATAATGAAAAACTGTTTTTT. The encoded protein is CAWTGAGNNEKLFF.